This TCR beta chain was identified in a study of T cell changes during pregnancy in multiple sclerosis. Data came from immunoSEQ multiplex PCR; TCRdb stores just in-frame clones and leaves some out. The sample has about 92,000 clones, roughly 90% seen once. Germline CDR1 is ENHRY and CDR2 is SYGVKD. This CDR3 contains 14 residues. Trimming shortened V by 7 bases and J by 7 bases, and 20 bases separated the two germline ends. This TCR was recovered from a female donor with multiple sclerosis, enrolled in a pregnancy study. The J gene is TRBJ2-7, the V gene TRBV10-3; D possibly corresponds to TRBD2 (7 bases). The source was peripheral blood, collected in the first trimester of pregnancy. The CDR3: CAIKKGGGLSEQYF. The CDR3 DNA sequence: TGTGCCATCAAGAAGGGAGGGGGATTGTCGGAGCAGTACTTC.